Described below is a single T cell receptor beta chain sequence and its context. Its antigen is undetermined. The data originate from a study of regulatory T cells in long-lasting Graves disease. Study-wide findings and caveats: Limited samples may have lowered accuracy.

The length of the CDR3 is 17 residues. J gave up 2 bases and V 1 base, and 8 bases lay outside the gene matches. Looked up from germline, CDR1 is LGHDT and CDR2 is YNNKEL (reference sequence). Time point in this sample: newly diagnosed GD, antithyroid drugs for less than 3 months. PBMC RNA was the source of the TCR library. Through Arm-PCR of CDR3 regions and iRepertoire HTBI primers, TCR beta libraries were built. One entry per CDR3 protein results from TCRdb running MiXCR on the multiplex PCR reads. The repertoire holds roughly 500,000 distinct CDR3 sequences, 12% to 15% seen once, with about a sixth in the top ten. These data were also reused for a study on T cells in Graves' hyperthyroidism and ophthalmopathy.

J is TRBJ2-1 and V is TRBV3-1, with 7 bases fitting TRBD2. The receptor comes from a woman between 45 and 60 years old with Graves disease. Source: peripheral blood mononuclear cells (PBMCs), taken at new diagnosis, from a patient treated with antithyroid drugs. The CDR3 region is CASSQGVSGEAYNEQFF. CDR3 coding DNA: TGTGCCAGCAGCCAAGGAGTAAGCGGGGAGGCCTACAATGAGCAGTTCTTC.